This T cell receptor beta chain was captured in a study of CD8+ T cells in alopecia areata. Treatment described: oral pan-JAK inhibitor, 5-10 mg twice daily. Extraction and reverse transcription of RNA yielded cDNA as the sequencing template. Profiling relied on immunoSEQ multiplex PCR, and the TCRdb table lists in-frame clones only, not all of them. Of under 150,000 clones detected, 56% appear once; the ten largest clones hold more than 3%. The clonotype comes from a human donor with alopecia areata. The sample was CD4+ T cells sorted from blood, taken at week 24, from a patient treated with tofacitinib.

The CDR3 here is CASSLGLGPNTGELFF. The CDR3 DNA reads TGTGCCAGCAGCTTGGGACTAGGGCCGAACACCGGGGAGCTGTTTTTT. V usage is TRBV7-9 and J usage is TRBJ2-2; the match to TRBD2 covers 8 bases. V lost 3 bases to trimming and J lost 0 bases; unmatched junction nucleotides: 3. CDR1 and CDR2 from the germline V gene are SEHNR and FQNEAQ (reference sequence). This CDR3 region has 16 residues.